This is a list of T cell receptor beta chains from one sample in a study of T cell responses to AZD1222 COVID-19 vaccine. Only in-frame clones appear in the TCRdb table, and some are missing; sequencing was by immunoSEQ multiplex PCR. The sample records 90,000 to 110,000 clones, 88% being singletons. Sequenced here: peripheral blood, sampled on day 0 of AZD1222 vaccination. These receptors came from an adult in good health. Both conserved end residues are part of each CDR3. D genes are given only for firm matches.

CASSPHGGLQFF	.	TRBV7-9	TRBJ2-1
CASSEQGSTIYF	.	TRBV2	TRBJ1-3
CASLTGAAREGYTF	TRBD1	TRBV19	TRBJ1-2
CASSRDRFNQPQHF	TRBD1	TRBV2	TRBJ1-5
CASRWALNTEAFF	.	TRBV28	TRBJ1-1
CASSGTGYGYTF	TRBD1	TRBV12-3/TRBV12-4	TRBJ1-2
CASISSVSGYTF	.	TRBV28	TRBJ1-2
CASSRDREGGYTF	TRBD1	TRBV11-2	TRBJ1-2
CASSLIGSDTEAFF	.	TRBV7-9	TRBJ1-1
CASSLKMNTEAFF	.	TRBV6-2/TRBV6-3	TRBJ1-1
CASRSASGTYNEQFF	TRBD2	TRBV6-6	TRBJ2-1
CAISDRRLAGVDYEQYF	TRBD2	TRBV10-3	TRBJ2-7
CASSRQRDYNEQFF	TRBD2	TRBV19	TRBJ2-1
CASSSTLQGDYGYTF	TRBD1	TRBV5-4	TRBJ1-2
CASSFSTGTVYEQYF	.	TRBV9	TRBJ2-7